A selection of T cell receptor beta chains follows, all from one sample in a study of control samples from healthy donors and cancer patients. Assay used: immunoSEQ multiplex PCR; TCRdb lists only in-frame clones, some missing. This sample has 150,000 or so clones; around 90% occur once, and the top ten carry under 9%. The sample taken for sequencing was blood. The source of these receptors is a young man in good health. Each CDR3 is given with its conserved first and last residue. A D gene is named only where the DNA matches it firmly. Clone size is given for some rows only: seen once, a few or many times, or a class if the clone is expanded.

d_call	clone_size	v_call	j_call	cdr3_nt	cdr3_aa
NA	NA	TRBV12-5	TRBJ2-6	TGTGCTAGTGGTCCACACATTACTGGGGCCAACGTCCTGACTTTC	CASGPHITGANVLTF
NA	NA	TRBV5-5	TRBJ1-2	TGTGCCAGCAGCTTACTGGAATCGGAAGGCTACACCTTC	CASSLLESEGYTF
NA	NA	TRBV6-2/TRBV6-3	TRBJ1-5	TGTGCCAGCAGTTACTCCCGATCCCAGGGAGGAACGAGCAATCAGCCCCAGCATTTT	CASSYSRSQGGTSNQPQHF
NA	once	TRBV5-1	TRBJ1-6	TGCGCCAGCAGCTTGGGTTTGCCACTGTATAATTCACCCCTCCACTTT	CASSLGLPLYNSPLHF
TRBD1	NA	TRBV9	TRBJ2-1	TGTGCCAGCAGCGTGGGGACAGTCCCAGGGAATGAGCAGTTCTTC	CASSVGTVPGNEQFF
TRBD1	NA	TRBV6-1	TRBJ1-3	TGTGCCAGCAGTGGGAGGGGACAGGACCCTGGAAACACCATATATTTT	CASSGRGQDPGNTIYF
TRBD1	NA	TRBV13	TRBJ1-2	TGTGCCAGCAGCACACGACAGGGGAACTATGGCTACACCTTC	CASSTRQGNYGYTF
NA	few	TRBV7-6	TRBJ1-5	TGTGCCAGCAGCTTAGGGGGGGGACAGCCCCAGCATTTT	CASSLGGGQPQHF
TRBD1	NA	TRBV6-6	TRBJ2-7	TGTGCCAGCGCGGACAGGGAAGACTACGAGCAGTACTTC	CASADREDYEQYF
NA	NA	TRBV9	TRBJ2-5	TGTGCCAGCACCCCCGGGGTCGGGGAAGAGACCCAGTACTTC	CASTPGVGEETQYF
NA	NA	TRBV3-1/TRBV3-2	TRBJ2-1	TGTGCCAGCAGCCTAACTAACAATGAGCAGTTCTTC	CASSLTNNEQFF
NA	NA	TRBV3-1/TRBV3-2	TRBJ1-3	TGTGCCAGCAGCCAAGTCGAGCGCCTTAGGACTGGAAACACCATATATTTT	CASSQVERLRTGNTIYF
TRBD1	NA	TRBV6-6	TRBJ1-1	TGTGCCAGCAGTTACAGTCAGGGGGCGATCCCTTTCTTT	CASSYSQGAIPFF
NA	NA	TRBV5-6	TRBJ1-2	TGTGCCAGCAGCTTGACGTACAGTGTTCTAGGCTATGGCTACACCTTC	CASSLTYSVLGYGYTF
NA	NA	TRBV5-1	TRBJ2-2	TGCGCCAGCAGCTTGGGAGGCGCCGGGGAGCTGTTTTTT	CASSLGGAGELFF
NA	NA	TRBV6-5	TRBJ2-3	TGTGCCAGCAGTTCCTGGGACGCACAAGGACGAGATACGCAGTATTTT	CASSSWDAQGRDTQYF
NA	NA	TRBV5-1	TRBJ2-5	TGCGCCAGCAGCTTGGAGGGGGGGATGATCCAAGAGACCCAGTACTTC	CASSLEGGMIQETQYF
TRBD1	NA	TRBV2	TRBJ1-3	TGTGCCAGCAGTGAATTTAGGGACAGGGGTTCTGGAAACACCATATATTTT	CASSEFRDRGSGNTIYF
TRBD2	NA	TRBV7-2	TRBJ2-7	TGTGCCAGCAGCGCTAGACTAGCTTTCCTCTCCGAGCAGTACTTC	CASSARLAFLSEQYF
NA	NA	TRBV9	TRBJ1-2	TGTGCCAGCAGCCCCCTCGCTAACTATGGCTACACCTTC	CASSPLANYGYTF
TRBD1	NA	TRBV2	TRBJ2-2	TGTGCCAGCAGTAGAAGGACAGGGGGTCTCACCGGGGAGCTGTTTTTT	CASSRRTGGLTGELFF
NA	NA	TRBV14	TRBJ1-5	TGTGCCAGCAGCCTGAGTAATGGGCCCCAGCATTTT	CASSLSNGPQHF
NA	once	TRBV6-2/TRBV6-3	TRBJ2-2	TGTGCCAGCAGTGATTACAGTCTGAACACCGGGGAGCTGTTTTTT	CASSDYSLNTGELFF
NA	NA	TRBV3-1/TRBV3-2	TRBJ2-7	TGTGCCAGCAGCCAAGCAATTTGGCCCGGGGCCTACGAGCAGTACTTC	CASSQAIWPGAYEQYF
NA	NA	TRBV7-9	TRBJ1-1	TGTGCCAGCAGCTTAAGTTACACTGAAGCTTTCTTT	CASSLSYTEAFF
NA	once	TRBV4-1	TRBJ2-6	TGCGCCAGCAGCCAGGACCCCCCCGTAACTGACTGGGCCAACGTCCTGACTTTC	CASSQDPPVTDWANVLTF
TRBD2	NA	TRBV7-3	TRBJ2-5	TGTGCCAGCAGCTTAAGCGGGGGGGCCTCAGAGACCCAGTACTTC	CASSLSGGASETQYF
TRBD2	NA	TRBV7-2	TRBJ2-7	TGTGCCAGCAGCTTATTAGCGGGGACTCTCTACGAGCAGTACTTC	CASSLLAGTLYEQYF
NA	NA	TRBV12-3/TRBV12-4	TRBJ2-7	TGTGCCAGCAGTTTTTCGAGCTCCTACGAGCAGTACTTC	CASSFSSSYEQYF
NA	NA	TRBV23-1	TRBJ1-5	TGCGCCAGCAGTCAAAGCCACTATTCAGGCTCGACGTCGAATCAGCCCCAGCATTTT	CASSQSHYSGSTSNQPQHF
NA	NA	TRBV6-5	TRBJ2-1	TGTGCCAGCAGTTTGCACACCCCCCGAGAGCAGTTCTTC	CASSLHTPREQFF
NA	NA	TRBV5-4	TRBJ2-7	TGTGCCAGCAGCTCCCCCGGCCCCTACGAGCAGTACTTC	CASSSPGPYEQYF
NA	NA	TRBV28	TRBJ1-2	TGTGCCAGCACCGCAGGGAACTATGGCTACACCTTC	CASTAGNYGYTF
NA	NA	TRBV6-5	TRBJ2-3	TGTGCCAGCAGTTACTCCATAGGGAGCACAGATACGCAGTATTTT	CASSYSIGSTDTQYF
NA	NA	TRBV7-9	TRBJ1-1	TGTGCCAGCAGCTTAGTCGCCGACGAGAACACTGAAGCTTTCTTT	CASSLVADENTEAFF
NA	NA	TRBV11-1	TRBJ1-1	TGTGCCAGCAGCGTGAGAAGGGCGGACACTGAAGCTTTCTTT	CASSVRRADTEAFF
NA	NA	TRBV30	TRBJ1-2	TGTGCCTGGAAAGCCCGTGTGAGCTATGGCTACACCTTC	CAWKARVSYGYTF
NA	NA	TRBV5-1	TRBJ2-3	TGCGCCAGCAGAGGTCGGCGGGAATTTAGAAGCACAGATACGCAGTATTTT	CASRGRREFRSTDTQYF
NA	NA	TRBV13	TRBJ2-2	TGTGCCAGCAGCTTTAGCCTTCGAGGGGGCACCGGGGAGCTGTTTTTT	CASSFSLRGGTGELFF
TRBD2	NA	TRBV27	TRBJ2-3	TGTGCCAGCACAAGGGCGGGGGGATCAATCACAGATACGCAGTATTTT	CASTRAGGSITDTQYF
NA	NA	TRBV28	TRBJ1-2	TGTGCCAGCAGTCCGGGACCGACCTTAGGAGGCTACACCTTC	CASSPGPTLGGYTF
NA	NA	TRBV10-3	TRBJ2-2	TGTGCCATCAGCGTGGGACGGCTGAACACCGGGGAGCTGTTTTTT	CAISVGRLNTGELFF
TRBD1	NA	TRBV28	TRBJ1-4	TGTGCCAGCATGGTGGACAGGGAGCAAACTAATGAAAAACTGTTTTTT	CASMVDREQTNEKLFF
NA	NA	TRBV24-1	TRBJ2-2	TGTGCCACCAGCCCCAACAGGGTTGGATTGACCGGGGAGCTGTTTTTT	CATSPNRVGLTGELFF
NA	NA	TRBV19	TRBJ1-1	TGTGCCAGTAGTATCCTCCGGGGCACAGTGAACACTGAAGCTTTCTTT	CASSILRGTVNTEAFF
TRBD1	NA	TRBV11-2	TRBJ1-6	TGTGCCAGCAGCTTAGTAGGTCGGGGACAGGGATCACCCCTCCACTTT	CASSLVGRGQGSPLHF
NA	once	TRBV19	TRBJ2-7	TGTGCCAGTAGTAGGGGCGCGGGGACAAGGAGAACGGAGCAGTACTTC	CASSRGAGTRRTEQYF
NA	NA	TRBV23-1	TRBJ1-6	TGCGCCCGCAGCCACGGGGGGGGGAGCTCACCCCTCCACTTT	CARSHGGGSSPLHF
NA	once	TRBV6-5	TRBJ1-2	TGTGCCAGCAGTTACGCGAGTCTTAATGGACGGGTGGACTACACCTTC	CASSYASLNGRVDYTF
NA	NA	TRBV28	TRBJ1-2	TGTGCCAGCAGTCTCGTCCAGCGGGGGGGGAACTATGGCTACACCTTC	CASSLVQRGGNYGYTF
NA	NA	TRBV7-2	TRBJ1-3	TGTGCCAGCAGGGGGACGGGTTCTGGAAACACCATATATTTT	CASRGTGSGNTIYF
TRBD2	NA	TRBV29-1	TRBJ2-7	TGCAGCGTCGAGACTAGCGGCGCGGGAGAGCAGTACTTC	CSVETSGAGEQYF
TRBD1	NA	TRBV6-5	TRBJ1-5	TGTGCCAGCAGTTACTCAGGGGGCCCCAATCAGCCCCAGCATTTT	CASSYSGGPNQPQHF
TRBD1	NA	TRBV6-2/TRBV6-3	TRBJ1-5	TGTGCCAGCAGTTACTCGGAGAGGAGGGGGCTACAGTATCAGCCCCAGCATTTT	CASSYSERRGLQYQPQHF
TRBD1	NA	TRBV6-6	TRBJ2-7	TGTGCCAGCAGTTACTCTAGACAGGGTTCGGGCTACGAGCAGTACTTC	CASSYSRQGSGYEQYF